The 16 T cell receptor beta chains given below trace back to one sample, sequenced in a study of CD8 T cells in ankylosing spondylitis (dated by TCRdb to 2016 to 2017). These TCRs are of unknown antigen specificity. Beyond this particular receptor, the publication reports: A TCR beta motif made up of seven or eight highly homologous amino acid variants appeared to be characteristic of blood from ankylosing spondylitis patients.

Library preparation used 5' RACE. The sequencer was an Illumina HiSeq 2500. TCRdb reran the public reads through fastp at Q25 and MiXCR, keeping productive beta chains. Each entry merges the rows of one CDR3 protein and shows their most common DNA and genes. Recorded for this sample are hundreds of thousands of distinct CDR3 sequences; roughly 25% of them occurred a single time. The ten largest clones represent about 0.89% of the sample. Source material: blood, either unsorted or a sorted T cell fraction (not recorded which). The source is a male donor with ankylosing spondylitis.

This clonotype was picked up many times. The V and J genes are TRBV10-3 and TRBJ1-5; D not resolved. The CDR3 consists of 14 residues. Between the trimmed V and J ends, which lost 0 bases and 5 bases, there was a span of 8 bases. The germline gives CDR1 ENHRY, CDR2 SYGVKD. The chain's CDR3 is CAISESRADQPQHF. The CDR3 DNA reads TGTGCCATCAGTGAGTCTAGGGCTGATCAGCCCCAGCATTTT.

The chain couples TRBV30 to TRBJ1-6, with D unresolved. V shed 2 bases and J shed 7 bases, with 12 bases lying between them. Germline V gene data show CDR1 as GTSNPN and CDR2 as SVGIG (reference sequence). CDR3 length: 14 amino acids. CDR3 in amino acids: CAWSSDFINSPLHF. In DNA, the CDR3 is TGTGCCTGGAGTTCAGACTTCATCAATTCACCCCTCCACTTT.

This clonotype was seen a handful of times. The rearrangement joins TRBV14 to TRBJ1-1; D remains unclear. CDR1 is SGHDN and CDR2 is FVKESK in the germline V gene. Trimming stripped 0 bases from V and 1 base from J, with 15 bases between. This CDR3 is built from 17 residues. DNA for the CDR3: TGTGCCAGCAGCCAAGATTTCACAGTTCCGTCGAACACTGAAGCTTTCTTT. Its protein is CASSQDFTVPSNTEAFF.

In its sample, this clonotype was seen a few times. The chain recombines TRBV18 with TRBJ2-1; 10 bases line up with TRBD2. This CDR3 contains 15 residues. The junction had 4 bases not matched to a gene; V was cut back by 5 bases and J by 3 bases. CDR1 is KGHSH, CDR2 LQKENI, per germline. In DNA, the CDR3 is TGTGCCAGCTCAGACCTAGCGGGGGACTACAATGAGCAGTTCTTC. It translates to CASSDLAGDYNEQFF. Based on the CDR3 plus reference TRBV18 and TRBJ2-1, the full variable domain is NAGVMQNPRHLVRRRGQEARLRCSPMKGHSHVYWYRQLPEEGLKFMVYLQKENIIDESGMPKERFSAEFPKEGPSILRIQQVVRGDSAAYFCASSDLAGDYNEQFFGPGTRLTVL.

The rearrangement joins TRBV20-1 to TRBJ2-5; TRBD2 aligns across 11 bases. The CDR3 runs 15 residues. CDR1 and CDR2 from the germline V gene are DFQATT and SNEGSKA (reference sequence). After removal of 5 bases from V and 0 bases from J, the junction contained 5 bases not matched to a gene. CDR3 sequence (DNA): TGCAGTGCTCTAGCGGGAGGCCGTTACCAAGAGACCCAGTACTTC. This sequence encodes CSALAGGRYQETQYF.

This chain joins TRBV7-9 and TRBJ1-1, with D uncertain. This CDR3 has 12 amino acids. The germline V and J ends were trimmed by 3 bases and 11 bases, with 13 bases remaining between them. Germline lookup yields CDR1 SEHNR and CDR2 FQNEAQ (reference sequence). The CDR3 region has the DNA TGTGCCAGCAGCTTGAGGAGGGATTCCGCTTTCTTT. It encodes CASSLRRDSAFF.

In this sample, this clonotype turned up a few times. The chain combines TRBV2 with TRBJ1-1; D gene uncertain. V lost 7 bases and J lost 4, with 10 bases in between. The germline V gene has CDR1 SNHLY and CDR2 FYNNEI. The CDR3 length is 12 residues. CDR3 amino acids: CASNSPTTEAFF. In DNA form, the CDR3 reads TGTGCCAGCAATTCGCCTACCACTGAAGCTTTCTTT.

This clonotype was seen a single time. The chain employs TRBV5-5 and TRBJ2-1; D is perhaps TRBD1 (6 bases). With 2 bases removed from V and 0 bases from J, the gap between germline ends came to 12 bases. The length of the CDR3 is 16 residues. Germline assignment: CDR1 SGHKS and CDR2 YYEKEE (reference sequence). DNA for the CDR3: TGTGCCAGCAGCTTCTTGAGGACAGTCTCCTACAATGAGCAGTTCTTC. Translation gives CASSFLRTVSYNEQFF.

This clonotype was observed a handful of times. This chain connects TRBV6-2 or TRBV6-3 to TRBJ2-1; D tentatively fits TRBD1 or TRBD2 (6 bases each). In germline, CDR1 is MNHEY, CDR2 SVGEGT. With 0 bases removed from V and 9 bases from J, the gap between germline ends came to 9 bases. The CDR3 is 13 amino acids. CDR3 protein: CASSYSGGVEQFF. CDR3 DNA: TGTGCCAGCAGTTACTCGGGGGGCGTTGAGCAGTTCTTC.

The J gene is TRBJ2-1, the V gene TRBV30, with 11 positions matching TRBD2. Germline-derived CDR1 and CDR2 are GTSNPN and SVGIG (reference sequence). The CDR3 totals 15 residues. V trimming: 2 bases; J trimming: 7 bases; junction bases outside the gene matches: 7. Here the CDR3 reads CAWSTLAGGVNEQFF. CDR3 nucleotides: TGTGCCTGGAGTACCTTAGCGGGAGGGGTGAATGAGCAGTTCTTC.

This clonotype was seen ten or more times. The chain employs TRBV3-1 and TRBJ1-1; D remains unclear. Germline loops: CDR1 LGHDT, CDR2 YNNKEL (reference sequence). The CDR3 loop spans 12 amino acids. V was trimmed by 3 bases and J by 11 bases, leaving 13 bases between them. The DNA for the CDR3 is TGTGCCAGCAGCCAGGGCGATGTGAAGGCTTTCTTT. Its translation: CASSQGDVKAFF.

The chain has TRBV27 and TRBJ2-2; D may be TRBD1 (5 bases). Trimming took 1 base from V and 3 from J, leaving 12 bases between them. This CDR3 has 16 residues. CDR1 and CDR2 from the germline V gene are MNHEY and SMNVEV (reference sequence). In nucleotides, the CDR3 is TGTGCCAGCAGTTTATTCCCCAGGGTGGACACCGGGGAGCTGTTTTTT. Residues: CASSLFPRVDTGELFF.

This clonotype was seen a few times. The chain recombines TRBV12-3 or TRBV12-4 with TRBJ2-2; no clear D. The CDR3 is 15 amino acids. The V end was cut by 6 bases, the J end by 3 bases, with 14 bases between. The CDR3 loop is CASSHTPMDTGELFF. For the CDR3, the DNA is TGTGCCAGCAGCCACACCCCCATGGACACCGGGGAGCTGTTTTTT.

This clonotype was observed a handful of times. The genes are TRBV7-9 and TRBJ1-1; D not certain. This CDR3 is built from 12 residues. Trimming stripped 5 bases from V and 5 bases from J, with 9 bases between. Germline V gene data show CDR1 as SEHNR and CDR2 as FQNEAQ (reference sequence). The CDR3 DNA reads TGTGCCAGCAGCCTCGACCTAACTGAAGCTTTCTTT. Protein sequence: CASSLDLTEAFF.

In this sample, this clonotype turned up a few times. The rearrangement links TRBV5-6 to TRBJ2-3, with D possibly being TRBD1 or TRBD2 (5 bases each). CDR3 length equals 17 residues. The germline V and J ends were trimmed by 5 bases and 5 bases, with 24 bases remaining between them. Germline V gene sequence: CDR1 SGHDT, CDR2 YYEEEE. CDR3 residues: CASSRGLRTSLGDTQYF. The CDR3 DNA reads TGTGCCAGCAGTCGGGGCCTTCGGACCTCTCTTGGAGATACGCAGTATTTT.

The chain's CDR3 is CASSLVLPDNEQFF. In nucleotides, the CDR3 is TGTGCCAGCAGCTTAGTCCTACCCGACAATGAGCAGTTCTTC. The rearrangement links TRBV7-9 to TRBJ2-1; D gene unclear. V was trimmed by 1 base and J by 5 bases, leaving 9 bases between them. CDR1 SEHNR and CDR2 FQNEAQ come from the germline V gene (reference sequence). The CDR3 totals 14 residues.